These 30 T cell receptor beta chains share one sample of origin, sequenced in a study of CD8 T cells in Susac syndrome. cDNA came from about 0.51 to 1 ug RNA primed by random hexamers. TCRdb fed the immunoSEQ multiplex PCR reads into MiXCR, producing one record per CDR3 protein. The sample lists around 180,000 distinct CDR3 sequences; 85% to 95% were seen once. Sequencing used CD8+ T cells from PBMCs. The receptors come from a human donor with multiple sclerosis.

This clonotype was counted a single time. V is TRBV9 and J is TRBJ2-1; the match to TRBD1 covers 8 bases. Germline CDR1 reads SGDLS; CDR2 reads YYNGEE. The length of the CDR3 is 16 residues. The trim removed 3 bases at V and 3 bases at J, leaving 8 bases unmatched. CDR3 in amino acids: CASSDPRDRNYNEQFF. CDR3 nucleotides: TGTGCCAGCAGCGACCCACGGGACAGGAACTACAATGAGCAGTTCTTC.

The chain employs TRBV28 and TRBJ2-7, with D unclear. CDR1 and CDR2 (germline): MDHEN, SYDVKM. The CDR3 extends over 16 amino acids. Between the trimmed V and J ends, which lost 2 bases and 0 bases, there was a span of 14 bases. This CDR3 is CASSLPSPINSYEQYF. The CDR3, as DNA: TGTGCCAGCAGTTTACCCTCCCCAATCAACTCCTACGAGCAGTACTTC.

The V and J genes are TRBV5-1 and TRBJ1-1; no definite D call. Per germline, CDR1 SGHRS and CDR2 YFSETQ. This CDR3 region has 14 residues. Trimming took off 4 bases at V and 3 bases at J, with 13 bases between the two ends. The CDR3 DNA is TGCGCCAGCAGCCAGGACGAGGGTCACACTGAAGCTTTCTTT. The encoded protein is CASSQDEGHTEAFF.

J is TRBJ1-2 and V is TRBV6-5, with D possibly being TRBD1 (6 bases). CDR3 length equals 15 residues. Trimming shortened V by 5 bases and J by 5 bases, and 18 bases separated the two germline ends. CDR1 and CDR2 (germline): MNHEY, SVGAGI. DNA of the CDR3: TGTGCCAGCAGTCCCGTGTGGGGGCGCCCGTATGGCTACACCTTC. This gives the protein CASSPVWGRPYGYTF.

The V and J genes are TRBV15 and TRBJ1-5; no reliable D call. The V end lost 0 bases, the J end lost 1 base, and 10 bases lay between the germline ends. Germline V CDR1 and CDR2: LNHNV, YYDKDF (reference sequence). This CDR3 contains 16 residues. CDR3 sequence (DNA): TGTGCCACCAGCAGAGATCAGCGGATAAGCAATCAGCCCCAGCATTTT. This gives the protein CATSRDQRISNQPQHF.

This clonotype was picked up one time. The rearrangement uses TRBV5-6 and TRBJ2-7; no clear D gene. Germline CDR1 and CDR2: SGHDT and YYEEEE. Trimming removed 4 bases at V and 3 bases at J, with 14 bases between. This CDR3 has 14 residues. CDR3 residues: CASSPGPTYYEQYF. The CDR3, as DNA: TGTGCCAGCAGCCCCGGACCGACCTACTACGAGCAGTACTTC. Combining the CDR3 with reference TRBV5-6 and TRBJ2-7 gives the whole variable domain DAGVTQSPTHLIKTRGQQVTLRCSPKSGHDTVSWYQQALGQGPQFIFQYYEEEERQRGNFPDRFSGHQFPNYSSELNVNALLLGDSALYLCASSPGPTYYEQYFGPGTRLTVT.

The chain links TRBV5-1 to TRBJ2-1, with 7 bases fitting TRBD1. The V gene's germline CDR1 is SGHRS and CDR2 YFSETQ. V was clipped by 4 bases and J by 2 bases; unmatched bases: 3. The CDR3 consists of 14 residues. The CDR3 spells CASSTGTAYNEQFF. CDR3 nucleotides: TGCGCCAGCAGCACCGGGACAGCCTACAATGAGCAGTTCTTC.

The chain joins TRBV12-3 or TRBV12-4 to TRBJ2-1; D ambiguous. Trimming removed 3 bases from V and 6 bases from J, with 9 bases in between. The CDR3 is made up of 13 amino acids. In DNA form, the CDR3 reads TGTGCCAGCAGTTTCAGGCTAGTCAATGAGCAGTTCTTC. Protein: CASSFRLVNEQFF.

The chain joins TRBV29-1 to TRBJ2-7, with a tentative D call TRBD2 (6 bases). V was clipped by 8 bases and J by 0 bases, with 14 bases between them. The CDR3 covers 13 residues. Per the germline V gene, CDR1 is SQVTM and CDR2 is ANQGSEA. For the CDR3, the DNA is TGCAGCACCAAGGGCGGGAACTCCTACGAGCAGTACTTC. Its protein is CSTKGGNSYEQYF.

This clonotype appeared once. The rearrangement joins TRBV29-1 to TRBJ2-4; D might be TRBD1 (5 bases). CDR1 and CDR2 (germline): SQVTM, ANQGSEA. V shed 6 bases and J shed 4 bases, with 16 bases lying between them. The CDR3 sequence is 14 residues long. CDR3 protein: CSVTTGIPKNIQYF. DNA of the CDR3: TGCAGCGTCACCACAGGTATACCAAAAAACATTCAGTACTTC. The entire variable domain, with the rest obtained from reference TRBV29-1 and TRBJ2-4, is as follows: SAVISQKPSRDICQRGTSLTIQCQVDSQVTMMFWYRQQPGQSLTLIATANQGSEATYESGFVIDKFPISRPNLTFSTLTVSNMSPEDSSIYLCSVTTGIPKNIQYFGAGTRLSVL.

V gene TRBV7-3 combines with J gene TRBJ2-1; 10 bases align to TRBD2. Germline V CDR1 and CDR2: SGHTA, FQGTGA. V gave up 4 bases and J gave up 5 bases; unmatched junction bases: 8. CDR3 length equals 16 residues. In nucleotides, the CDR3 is TGTGCCAGCAGCTACACAGCGGGGGGGCCACACAATGAGCAGTTCTTC. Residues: CASSYTAGGPHNEQFF.

CDR3 nucleotide sequence: TGCAGCGTTGGGTCTGCCGGGTCGGACACCGGGGAGCTGTTTTTT. Translating gives CSVGSAGSDTGELFF. The V and J genes are TRBV29-1 and TRBJ2-2; D not certain. Germline CDR1 is SQVTM and CDR2 is ANQGSEA. The CDR3 length is 15 residues. V was shortened by 4 bases and J by 3 bases, with 15 bases between the two germline ends.

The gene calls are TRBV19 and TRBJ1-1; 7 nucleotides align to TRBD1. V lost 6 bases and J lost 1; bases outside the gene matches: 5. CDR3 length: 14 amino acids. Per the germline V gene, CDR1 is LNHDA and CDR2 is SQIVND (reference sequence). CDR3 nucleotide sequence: TGTGCCAGTAGCTACAGGGGATCGAACACTGAAGCTTTCTTT. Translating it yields CASSYRGSNTEAFF. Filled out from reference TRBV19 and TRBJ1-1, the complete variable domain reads DGGITQSPKYLFRKEGQNVTLSCEQNLNHDAMYWYRQDPGQGLRLIYYSQIVNDFQKGDIAEGYSVSREKKESFPLTVTSAQKNPTAFYLCASSYRGSNTEAFFGQGTRLTVV.

CDR3 sequence: CSANTVAPDGFNQPQHF. The CDR3 DNA is TGCAGTGCTAACACGGTTGCCCCGGACGGTTTCAATCAGCCCCAGCATTTT. This chain uses TRBV20-1 with TRBJ1-5, with D unresolved. CDR3 size: 17 residues. Germline values: CDR1 DFQATT, CDR2 SNEGSKA (reference sequence). The ends were cut back, 4 bases at V and 3 bases at J, with 22 bases in the middle.

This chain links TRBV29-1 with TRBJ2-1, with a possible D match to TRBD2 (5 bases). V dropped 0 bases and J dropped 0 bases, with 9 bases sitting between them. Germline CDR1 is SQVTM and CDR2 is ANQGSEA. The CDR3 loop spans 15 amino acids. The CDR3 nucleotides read TGCAGCGTTGAAGAGAGGGCAGACTCCTACAATGAGCAGTTCTTC. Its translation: CSVEERADSYNEQFF.

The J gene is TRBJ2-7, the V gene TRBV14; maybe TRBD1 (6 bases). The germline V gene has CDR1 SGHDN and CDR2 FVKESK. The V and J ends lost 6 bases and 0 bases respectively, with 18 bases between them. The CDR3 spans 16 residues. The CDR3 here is CASSAPGTSSSYEQYF. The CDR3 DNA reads TGTGCCAGCAGTGCACCTGGGACATCAAGCTCCTACGAGCAGTACTTC.

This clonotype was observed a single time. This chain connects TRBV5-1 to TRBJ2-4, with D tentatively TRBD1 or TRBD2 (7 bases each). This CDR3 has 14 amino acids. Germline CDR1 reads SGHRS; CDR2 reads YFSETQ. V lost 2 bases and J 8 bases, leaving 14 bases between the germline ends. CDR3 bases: TGCGCCAGCAGCTTCGAACAGGGGAGGGACATTCAGTACTTC. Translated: CASSFEQGRDIQYF.

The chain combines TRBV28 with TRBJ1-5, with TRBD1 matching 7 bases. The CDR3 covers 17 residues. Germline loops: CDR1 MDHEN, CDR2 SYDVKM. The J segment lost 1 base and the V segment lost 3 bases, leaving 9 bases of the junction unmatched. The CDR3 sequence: CASSFGGAGGSNQPQHF. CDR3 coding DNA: TGTGCCAGCAGTTTTGGCGGGGCAGGGGGGAGCAATCAGCCCCAGCATTTT.

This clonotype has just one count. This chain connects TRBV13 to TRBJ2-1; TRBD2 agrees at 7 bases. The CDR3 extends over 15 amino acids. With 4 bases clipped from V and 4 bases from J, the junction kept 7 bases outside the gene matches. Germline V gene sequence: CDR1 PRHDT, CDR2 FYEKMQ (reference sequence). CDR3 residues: CASSSRLAGYNEQFF. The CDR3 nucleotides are TGTGCCAGCAGCTCCAGACTAGCCGGATACAATGAGCAGTTCTTC.

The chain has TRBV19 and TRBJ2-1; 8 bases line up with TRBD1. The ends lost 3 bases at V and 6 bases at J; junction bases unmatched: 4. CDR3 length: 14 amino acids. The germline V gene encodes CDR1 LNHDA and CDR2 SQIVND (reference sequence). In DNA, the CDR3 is TGTGCCAGTAGTATGCGGGACAGGTTCAATGAGCAGTTCTTC. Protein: CASSMRDRFNEQFF. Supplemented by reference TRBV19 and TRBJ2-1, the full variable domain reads DGGITQSPKYLFRKEGQNVTLSCEQNLNHDAMYWYRQDPGQGLRLIYYSQIVNDFQKGDIAEGYSVSREKKESFPLTVTSAQKNPTAFYLCASSMRDRFNEQFFGPGTRLTVL.

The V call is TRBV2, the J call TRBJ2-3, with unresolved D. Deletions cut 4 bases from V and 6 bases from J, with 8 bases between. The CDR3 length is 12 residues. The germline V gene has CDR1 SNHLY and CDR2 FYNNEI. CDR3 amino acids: CASSGLLDTQYF. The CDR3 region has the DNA TGTGCCAGCAGTGGACTCCTCGATACGCAGTATTTT.

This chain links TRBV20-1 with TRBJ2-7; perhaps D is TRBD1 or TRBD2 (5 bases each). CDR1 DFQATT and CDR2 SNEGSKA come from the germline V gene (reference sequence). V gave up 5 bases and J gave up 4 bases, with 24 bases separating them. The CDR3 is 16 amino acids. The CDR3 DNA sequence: TGCAGTGCTCGAAGGATCCGGGACGACGGATGGTACGAGCAGTACTTC. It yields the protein CSARRIRDDGWYEQYF.

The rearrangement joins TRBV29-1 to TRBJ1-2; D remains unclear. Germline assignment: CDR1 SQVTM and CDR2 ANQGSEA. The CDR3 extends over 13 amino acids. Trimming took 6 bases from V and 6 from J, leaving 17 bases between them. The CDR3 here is CSVPENGRDGYTF. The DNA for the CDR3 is TGCAGCGTCCCCGAGAATGGTAGGGATGGCTACACCTTC. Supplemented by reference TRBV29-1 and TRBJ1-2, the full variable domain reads SAVISQKPSRDICQRGTSLTIQCQVDSQVTMMFWYRQQPGQSLTLIATANQGSEATYESGFVIDKFPISRPNLTFSTLTVSNMSPEDSSIYLCSVPENGRDGYTFGSGTRLTVV.

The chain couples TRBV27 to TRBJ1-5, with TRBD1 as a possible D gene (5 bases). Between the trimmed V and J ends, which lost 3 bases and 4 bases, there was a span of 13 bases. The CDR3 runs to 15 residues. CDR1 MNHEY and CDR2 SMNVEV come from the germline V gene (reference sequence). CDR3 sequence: CASSLGRGANQPQHF. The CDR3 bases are TGTGCCAGCAGTTTGGGACGGGGTGCTAATCAGCCCCAGCATTTT.

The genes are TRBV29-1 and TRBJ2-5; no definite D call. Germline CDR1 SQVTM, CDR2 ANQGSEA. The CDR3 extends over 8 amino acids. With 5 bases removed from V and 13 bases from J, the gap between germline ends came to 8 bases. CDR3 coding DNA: TGCAGCGTTAGTTCTGGGTACTTC. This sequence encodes CSVSSGYF.

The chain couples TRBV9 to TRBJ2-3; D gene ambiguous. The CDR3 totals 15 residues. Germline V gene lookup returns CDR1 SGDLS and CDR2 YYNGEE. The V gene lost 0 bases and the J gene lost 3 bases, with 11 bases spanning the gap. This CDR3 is CASSVGRTLTDTQYF. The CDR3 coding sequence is TGTGCCAGCAGCGTAGGACGGACCTTAACAGATACGCAGTATTTT.

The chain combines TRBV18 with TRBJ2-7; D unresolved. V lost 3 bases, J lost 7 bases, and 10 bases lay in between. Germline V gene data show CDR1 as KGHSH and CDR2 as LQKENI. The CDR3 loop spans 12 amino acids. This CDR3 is CASSPISGEQYF. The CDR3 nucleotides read TGTGCCAGCTCACCGATCTCAGGAGAGCAGTACTTC.

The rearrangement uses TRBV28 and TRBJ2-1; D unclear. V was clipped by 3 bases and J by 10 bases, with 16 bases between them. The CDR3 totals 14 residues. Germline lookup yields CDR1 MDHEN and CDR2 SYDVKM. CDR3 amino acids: CASSLLRTGNEQFF. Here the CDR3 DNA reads TGTGCCAGCAGTTTGTTGCGGACCGGTAACGAGCAGTTCTTC.

The CDR3 coding sequence is TGTGCCAGCAGGGCGACTAGCGGGAGAGATACGCAGTATTTT. Its translation is CASRATSGRDTQYF. This chain uses TRBV7-9 with TRBJ2-3, with 12 bases that match TRBD2. Trimming took 6 bases from V and 5 from J; bases not matched to a gene: 3. The CDR3 has 14 residues. Germline V gene sequence: CDR1 SEHNR, CDR2 FQNEAQ (reference sequence). The whole variable domain, filled in from reference TRBV7-9 and TRBJ2-3, reads DTGVSQNPRHKITKRGQNVTFRCDPISEHNRLYWYRQTLGQGPEFLTYFQNEAQLEKSRLLSDRFSAERPKGSFSTLEIQRTEQGDSAMYLCASRATSGRDTQYFGPGTRLTVL.

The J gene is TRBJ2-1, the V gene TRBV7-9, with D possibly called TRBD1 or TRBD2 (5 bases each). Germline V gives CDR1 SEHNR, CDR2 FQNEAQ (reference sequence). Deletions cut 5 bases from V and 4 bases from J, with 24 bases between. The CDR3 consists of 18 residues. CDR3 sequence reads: CASSPPGQYWTGYNEQFF. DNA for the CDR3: TGTGCCAGCAGCCCCCCGGGGCAGTATTGGACGGGATACAATGAGCAGTTCTTC.